A single sample gave rise to the 27 T cell receptor beta chains below, sequenced in a study of T cells in narcolepsy. Some clones are missing from TCRdb's copy, which holds only in-frame ones; the method was immunoSEQ multiplex PCR. The sample has under 20,000 clones, 86% seen once. Sequencing was performed on memory (CD45RA-) CD4+ T cells from blood. The receptors originated from a human donor in good health.

This chain uses TRBV6-1 with TRBJ2-3; 9 positions match TRBD2. V shed 5 bases, J shed 5 bases, and the junction held 8 bases outside the gene matches. Looked up from germline, CDR1 is MNHNS and CDR2 is SASEGT. This CDR3 contains 15 residues. CDR3 amino acids: CASSFVAGVGDTQYF. The CDR3 DNA sequence: TGTGCCAGCAGTTTTGTAGCGGGAGTGGGAGATACGCAGTATTTT.

V and J are TRBV7-9 and TRBJ2-3; 8 bases fit TRBD2. Germline trimming cut 3 bases from V and 5 bases from J; bases unmatched to any gene: 13. The germline CDR1 and CDR2 sequences are SEHNR and FQNEAQ (reference sequence). The CDR3 is 17 residues long. This CDR3 is CASSFWGAGVGKDTQYF. The CDR3, as DNA: TGTGCCAGCAGCTTCTGGGGAGCGGGAGTCGGTAAAGATACGCAGTATTTT.

The V call is TRBV7-3, the J call TRBJ2-3; TRBD1 aligns across 8 bases. With V trimmed by 4 bases and J by 0 bases, 3 bases remained unmatched. Germline assignment: CDR1 SGHTA and CDR2 FQGTGA. This CDR3 region has 15 residues. This chain's CDR3 is CASSSGQGSTDTQYF. The CDR3 DNA follows: TGTGCCAGCAGCTCTGGACAGGGAAGCACAGATACGCAGTATTTT.

J is TRBJ2-3 and V is TRBV5-6; TRBD1 aligns across 7 bases. Unmatched junction bases numbered 10, after V lost 0 bases and J lost 3 bases. This CDR3 region has 17 residues. Germline loops: CDR1 SGHDT, CDR2 YYEEEE. The CDR3 sequence: CASSLDYRGLRTDTQYF. DNA for the CDR3: TGTGCCAGCAGCTTGGATTATAGGGGGCTTAGGACAGATACGCAGTATTTT.

The J gene is TRBJ1-2, the V gene TRBV5-1; 7 positions agree with TRBD1. Germline V CDR1 and CDR2: SGHRS, YFSETQ. V lost 5 bases to trimming and J lost 7 bases; unmatched junction nucleotides: 14. The CDR3 spans 15 residues. DNA of the CDR3: TGCGCCAGCAGAATACAGGGGTCCTTAACTTTTGGCTACACCTTC. It codes for CASRIQGSLTFGYTF.

The V gene is TRBV7-3, the J gene TRBJ2-7; weak D call: TRBD2 (6 bases). Gene TRBJ2-1 matches the end of the DNA better, so the J call may be wrong. The V gene's germline CDR1 is SGHTA and CDR2 FQGTGA. The CDR3 loop spans 15 amino acids. DNA for the CDR3: TGTGCCAGCAGCAAACGGAGGCGGGACTACAATGAGCAGTTCTTC. It codes for CASSKRRRDYNEQFF.

The chain employs TRBV19 and TRBJ1-6; maybe TRBD1 (5 bases). The CDR3 loop spans 15 amino acids. Germline values: CDR1 LNHDA, CDR2 SQIVND (reference sequence). Deletions cut 6 bases from V and 3 bases from J, with 12 bases between. The CDR3 reads CASSRDRSYNSPLHF. For the CDR3, the DNA is TGTGCCAGTAGCAGAGACAGAAGCTATAATTCACCCCTCCACTTT. Supplemented by reference TRBV19 and TRBJ1-6, the full variable domain reads DGGITQSPKYLFRKEGQNVTLSCEQNLNHDAMYWYRQDPGQGLRLIYYSQIVNDFQKGDIAEGYSVSREKKESFPLTVTSAQKNPTAFYLCASSRDRSYNSPLHFGNGTRLTVT.

This clone was detected only once. The V and J genes are TRBV10-1 and TRBJ2-7; 8 nucleotides line up with TRBD2. The CDR3 loop spans 18 amino acids. Trimming cost V 3 bases and J 2 bases; bases outside gene matches: 15. Germline CDR1 is WNHNN and CDR2 is SYGVQD (reference sequence). The CDR3 nucleotides read TGCGCCAGCAGTGAAATATCGGTCGGGGGGGGCAGGCCCTACGAGCAGTACTTC. This sequence encodes CASSEISVGGGRPYEQYF.

The chain has TRBV10-3 and TRBJ1-5; D ambiguous. The germline gives CDR1 ENHRY, CDR2 SYGVKD. The length of the CDR3 is 16 residues. V was trimmed by 3 bases and J by 3 bases, leaving 15 bases between them. CDR3 coding DNA: TGTGCCATCAGTGATGCGAGGAGCGGGGACAATCAGCCCCAGCATTTT. Protein: CAISDARSGDNQPQHF.

The V gene is TRBV11-2, the J gene TRBJ2-7, with TRBD2 as a possible D gene (6 bases). Trimming removed 4 bases at V and 4 bases at J, with 8 bases between. The CDR3 runs to 12 residues. Germline CDR1 SGHAT, CDR2 FQNNGV. CDR3 sequence reads: CASSSRGYEQYF. The CDR3 DNA follows: TGTGCCAGCAGCTCCCGGGGGTACGAGCAGTACTTC.

The rearrangement joins TRBV19 to TRBJ1-6, with D unresolved. The V gene lost 7 bases and the J gene lost 0 bases, with 13 bases spanning the gap. CDR3 size: 16 residues. Germline V gene lookup returns CDR1 LNHDA and CDR2 SQIVND (reference sequence). In DNA, the CDR3 is TGTGCCAGTACCCCAGAAGCGAGCTCCTATAATTCACCCCTCCACTTT. It codes for CASTPEASSYNSPLHF.

This clone appeared a single time. This chain joins TRBV7-6 and TRBJ2-3; 10 nucleotides match TRBD2. Per germline, CDR1 SGHVS and CDR2 FNYEAQ. The junction had 4 bases not matched to a gene; V was cut back by 1 base and J by 6 bases. The CDR3 has 15 residues. This CDR3 reads CASSLGSGRVDTQYF. The DNA for the CDR3 is TGTGCCAGCAGCTTAGGCAGCGGGAGGGTGGATACGCAGTATTTT.

This clone has a handful of counts. This sequence joins TRBV19 and TRBJ1-2; no clear D. This CDR3 contains 13 residues. CDR1 and CDR2 (germline): LNHDA, SQIVND (reference sequence). Trimming removed 6 bases at V and 7 bases at J, with 15 bases between. CDR3 nucleotides: TGTGCCAGTAGCCATCGGACTAACGCTGGCTACACCTTC. Its protein product is CASSHRTNAGYTF.

The gene calls are TRBV19 and TRBJ1-5; D gene unclear. V was cut by 5 bases and J by 3 bases, with 11 bases left in between. Germline CDR1 reads LNHDA; CDR2 reads SQIVND (reference sequence). The CDR3 length is 14 residues. The CDR3 sequence is CASSSGLINQPQHF. CDR3 nucleotide sequence: TGTGCCAGTAGTTCCGGACTGATCAATCAGCCCCAGCATTTT.

To note about this clone: Other DNA sequences within the sample encode an identical CDR3. This chain joins TRBV5-5 and TRBJ1-5; D ambiguous. The V gene's germline CDR1 is SGHKS and CDR2 YYEKEE (reference sequence). The CDR3 is 14 residues long. V shed 0 bases and J shed 2 bases, with 6 bases lying between them. CDR3 region: CASSLAGGNQPQHF. The CDR3 coding sequence is TGTGCCAGCAGCTTGGCCGGGGGCAATCAGCCCCAGCATTTT.

This CDR3 is CASSLVPGGANEQFF. The CDR3 nucleotides read TGTGCCAGCAGCTTAGTCCCCGGGGGGGCCAATGAGCAGTTCTTC. The chain links TRBV7-6 to TRBJ2-1; 8 nucleotides match TRBD2. The CDR3 sequence is 15 residues long. Germline V gene lookup returns CDR1 SGHVS and CDR2 FNYEAQ. V shed 1 base and J 6 bases; nucleotides not matched to a gene: 5.

The chain recombines TRBV7-9 with TRBJ1-2, with D possibly matching TRBD1 (5 bases). Trimming left V 5 bases short and J 4 bases short, with 11 bases between. This CDR3 comprises 13 residues. Per the germline V gene, CDR1 is SEHNR and CDR2 is FQNEAQ (reference sequence). CDR3 in amino acids: CASSRTDSYGYTF. CDR3 in DNA: TGTGCCAGCAGCCGAACAGACAGCTATGGCTACACCTTC.

The rearrangement uses TRBV7-9 and TRBJ2-6, with 7 positions matching TRBD1. The J segment lost 0 bases and the V segment lost 5 bases, leaving 13 bases of the junction unmatched. Germline CDR1 and CDR2: SEHNR and FQNEAQ (reference sequence). The CDR3 has 19 amino acids. The CDR3 protein is CASSGRQGSFSSGANVLTF. The CDR3 nucleotides are TGTGCCAGCAGCGGAAGACAGGGTTCATTCTCCTCTGGGGCCAACGTCCTGACTTTC.

The rearrangement joins TRBV12-2 to TRBJ1-1; TRBD1, the D gene given by the table, was not confirmed from the DNA. TRBV12-2 is a pseudogene. The CDR3 is made up of 18 amino acids. The CDR3 sequence is CASRSPGQGLPPNTEAFF. The CDR3 DNA follows: TGTGCAAGTCGCTCCCCGGGACAGGGCCTCCCGCCGAACACTGAAGCTTTCTTT.

The rearrangement joins TRBV6-1 to TRBJ2-2, with D perhaps TRBD2 (5 bases). The CDR3 totals 14 residues. V was pared by 6 bases and J by 0 bases, with 8 bases between. Germline loops: CDR1 MNHNS, CDR2 SASEGT. The CDR3: CASRDSANTGELFF. The CDR3 DNA reads as TGTGCCAGCAGGGACTCCGCGAACACCGGGGAGCTGTTTTTT.

CDR3 residues: CAWSVGGEQPQHF. CDR3 coding DNA: TGTGCCTGGAGTGTAGGGGGAGAGCAGCCCCAGCATTTT. The genes are TRBV30 and TRBJ1-5; D possibly corresponds to TRBD1 (6 bases). The CDR3 spans 13 residues. Germline lookup yields CDR1 GTSNPN and CDR2 SVGIG (reference sequence). The V and J ends lost 0 bases and 7 bases respectively, with 10 bases between them.

The chain links TRBV18 to TRBJ1-1, with 7 bases that match TRBD1. V lost 4 bases, J lost 3 bases, and 8 bases stayed unmatched. The CDR3 length is 15 residues. The V gene's germline CDR1 is KGHSH and CDR2 LQKENI. CDR3 loop: CASSLGQGGYTEAFF. The CDR3, as DNA: TGTGCCAGCTCACTGGGGCAGGGGGGATACACTGAAGCTTTCTTT.

CDR3 nucleotide sequence: TGTGCCAGCAGTTTTCTCAGTGGGGAAAAACTGTTTTTT. Translating it yields CASSFLSGEKLFF. V usage is TRBV28 and J usage is TRBJ1-4; D is uncertain. From germline, CDR1 is MDHEN and CDR2 SYDVKM. The CDR3 spans 13 residues. The V end lost 3 bases, the J end lost 8 bases, and 10 bases lay between the germline ends.

This clone was observed a handful of times. V gene TRBV19 combines with J gene TRBJ1-1; 9 bases agree with TRBD1. CDR1 is LNHDA, CDR2 SQIVND, per germline (reference sequence). This CDR3 has 18 residues. After removal of 6 bases from V and 4 bases from J, the junction contained 18 bases not matched to a gene. CDR3 in amino acids: CASRSLMSRDRARTEAFF. In DNA form, the CDR3 reads TGTGCCAGTAGATCCTTGATGAGCCGGGACAGGGCTCGCACTGAAGCTTTCTTT.

The genes are TRBV30 and TRBJ2-1, with D tentatively TRBD2 (5 bases). CDR1 is GTSNPN, CDR2 SVGIG, per germline (reference sequence). The V end lost 1 base, the J end lost 15 bases, and 16 bases lay between the germline ends. The CDR3 spans 12 residues. CDR3: CAWSGGERRGFF. CDR3 nucleotides: TGTGCCTGGAGTGGGGGAGAACGCCGGGGGTTCTTC.

The sample holds a few counts of this clone. The chain combines TRBV6-1 with TRBJ2-6, with a possible D match to TRBD2 (6 bases). The V end lost 6 bases, the J end lost 2 bases, and 11 bases lay between the germline ends. In germline, CDR1 is MNHNS, CDR2 SASEGT. The CDR3 extends over 15 amino acids. CDR3: CASRLTSTGANVLTF. Written as DNA, the CDR3 is TGTGCCAGCAGGCTTACTAGCACTGGGGCCAACGTCCTGACTTTC.

The J gene is TRBJ1-2, the V gene TRBV5-1; TRBD1 matches at 7 bases. The CDR3 runs to 14 residues. In germline, CDR1 is SGHRS, CDR2 YFSETQ. Trimming removed 4 bases from V and 6 bases from J; junction bases left unmatched: 9. The CDR3 nucleotides read TGCGCCAGCAGCCCACCAGGACAGGTCCATGGCTACACCTTC. Translation gives CASSPPGQVHGYTF.